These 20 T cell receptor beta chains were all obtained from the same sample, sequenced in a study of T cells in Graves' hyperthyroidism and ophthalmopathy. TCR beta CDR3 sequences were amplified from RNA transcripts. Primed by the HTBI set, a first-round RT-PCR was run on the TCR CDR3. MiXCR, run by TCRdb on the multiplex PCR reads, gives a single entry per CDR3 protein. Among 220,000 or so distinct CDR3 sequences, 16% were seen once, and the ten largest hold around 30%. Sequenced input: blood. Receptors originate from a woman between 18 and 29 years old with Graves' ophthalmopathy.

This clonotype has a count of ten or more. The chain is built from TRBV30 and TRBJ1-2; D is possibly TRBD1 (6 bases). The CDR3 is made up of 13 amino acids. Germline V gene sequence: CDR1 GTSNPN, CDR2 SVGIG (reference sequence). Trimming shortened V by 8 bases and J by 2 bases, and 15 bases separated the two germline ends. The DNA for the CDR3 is TGTGCCGGCCAGGGGACTGTCAACTATGGCTACACCTTC. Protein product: CAGQGTVNYGYTF.

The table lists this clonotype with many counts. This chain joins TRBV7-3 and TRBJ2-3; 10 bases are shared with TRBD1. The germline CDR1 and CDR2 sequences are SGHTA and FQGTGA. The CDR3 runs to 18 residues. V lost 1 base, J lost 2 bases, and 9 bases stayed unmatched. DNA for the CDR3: TGTGCCAGCAGCTTAAGAGGAAGGACAGGGGGAAACACAGATACGCAGTATTTT. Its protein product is CASSLRGRTGGNTDTQYF.

Here the CDR3 DNA reads TGTGCCAGTAGTATAGGGGGGCCCCACGAGCAGTACTTC. This sequence encodes CASSIGGPHEQYF. This sequence joins TRBV19 and TRBJ2-7; TRBD1 is a possible D gene (6 bases). The germline CDR1 and CDR2 sequences are LNHDA and SQIVND (reference sequence). The V end was cut by 1 base, the J end by 5 bases, with 9 bases between. CDR3 length: 13 amino acids.

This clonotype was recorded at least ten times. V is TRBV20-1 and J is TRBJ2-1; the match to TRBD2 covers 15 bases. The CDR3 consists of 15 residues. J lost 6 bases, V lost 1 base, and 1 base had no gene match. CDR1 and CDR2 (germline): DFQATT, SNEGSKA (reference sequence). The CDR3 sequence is CSARGTSGGVNEQFF. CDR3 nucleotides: TGCAGTGCTAGAGGGACTAGCGGGGGGGTCAATGAGCAGTTCTTC.

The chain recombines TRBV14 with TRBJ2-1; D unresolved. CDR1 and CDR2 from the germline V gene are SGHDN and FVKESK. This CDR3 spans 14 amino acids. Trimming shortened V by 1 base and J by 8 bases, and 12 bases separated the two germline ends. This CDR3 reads CASSQVSGFDEQFF. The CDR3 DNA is TGTGCCAGCAGCCAAGTCTCCGGGTTCGATGAGCAGTTCTTC.

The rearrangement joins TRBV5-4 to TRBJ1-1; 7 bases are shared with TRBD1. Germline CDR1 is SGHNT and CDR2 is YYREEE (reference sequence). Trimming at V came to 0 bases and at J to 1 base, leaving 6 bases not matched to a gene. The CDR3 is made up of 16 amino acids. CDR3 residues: CASSLGGGQPNTEAFF. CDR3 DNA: TGTGCCAGCAGCTTGGGGGGGGGACAGCCGAACACTGAAGCTTTCTTT.

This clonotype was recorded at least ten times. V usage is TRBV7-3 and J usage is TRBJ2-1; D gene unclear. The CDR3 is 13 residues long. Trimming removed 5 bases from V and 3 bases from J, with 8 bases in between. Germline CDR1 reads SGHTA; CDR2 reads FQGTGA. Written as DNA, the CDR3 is TGTGCCAGCAGCAAGGACGGCTACAATGAGCAGTTCTTC. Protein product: CASSKDGYNEQFF.

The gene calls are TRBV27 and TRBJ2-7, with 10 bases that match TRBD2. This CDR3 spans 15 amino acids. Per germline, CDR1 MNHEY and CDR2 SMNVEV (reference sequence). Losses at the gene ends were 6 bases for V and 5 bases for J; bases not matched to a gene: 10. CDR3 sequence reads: CASSFLLAGINEQYF. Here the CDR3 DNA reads TGTGCCAGCAGCTTCCTACTAGCGGGAATCAACGAGCAGTACTTC.

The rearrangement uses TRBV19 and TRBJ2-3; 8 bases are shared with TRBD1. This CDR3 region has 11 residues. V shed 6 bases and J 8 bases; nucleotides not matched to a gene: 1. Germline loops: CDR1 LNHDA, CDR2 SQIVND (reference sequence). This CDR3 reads CASRDRATQYF. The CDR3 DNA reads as TGTGCCAGTAGGGACAGGGCTACGCAGTATTTT.

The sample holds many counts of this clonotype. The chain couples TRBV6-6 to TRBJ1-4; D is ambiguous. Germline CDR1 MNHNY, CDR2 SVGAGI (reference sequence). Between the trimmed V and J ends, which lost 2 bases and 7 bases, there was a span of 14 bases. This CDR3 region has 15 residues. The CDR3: CASSYRALGGEKLFF. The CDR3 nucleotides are TGTGCCAGCAGTTACAGGGCCCTGGGAGGTGAAAAACTGTTTTTT.

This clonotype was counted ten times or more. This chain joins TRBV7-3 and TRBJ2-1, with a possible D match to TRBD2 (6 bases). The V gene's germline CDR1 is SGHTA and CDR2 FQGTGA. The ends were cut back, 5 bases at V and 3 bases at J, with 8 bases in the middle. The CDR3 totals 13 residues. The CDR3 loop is CASSPDYYNEQFF. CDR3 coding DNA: TGTGCCAGCAGCCCGGACTACTACAATGAGCAGTTCTTC.

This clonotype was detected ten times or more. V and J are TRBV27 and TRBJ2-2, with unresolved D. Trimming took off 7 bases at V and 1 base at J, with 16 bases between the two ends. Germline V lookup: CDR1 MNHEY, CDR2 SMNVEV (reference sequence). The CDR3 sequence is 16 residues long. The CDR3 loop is CASTLVVGRNTGELFF. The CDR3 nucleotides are TGTGCCAGCACCCTTGTTGTGGGTCGGAACACCGGGGAGCTGTTTTTT.

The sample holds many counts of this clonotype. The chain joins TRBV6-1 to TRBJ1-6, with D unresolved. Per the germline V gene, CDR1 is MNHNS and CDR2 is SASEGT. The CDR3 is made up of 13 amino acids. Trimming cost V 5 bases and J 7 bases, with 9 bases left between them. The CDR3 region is CASSSTSNSPLHF. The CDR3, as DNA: TGTGCCAGCAGTTCGACCTCCAATTCACCCCTCCACTTT.

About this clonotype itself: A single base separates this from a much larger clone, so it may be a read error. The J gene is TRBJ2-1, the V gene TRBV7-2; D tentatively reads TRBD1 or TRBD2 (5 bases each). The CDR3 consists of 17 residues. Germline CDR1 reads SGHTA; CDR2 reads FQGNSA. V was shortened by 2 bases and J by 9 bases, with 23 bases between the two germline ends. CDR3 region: CASSLYLGKGSGIEQFF. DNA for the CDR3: TGTGCCAGCAGCTTATATCTAGGCAAGGGGTCCGGGATTGAGCAGTTCTTC. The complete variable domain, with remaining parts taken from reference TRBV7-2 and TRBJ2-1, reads GAGVSQSPSNKVTEKGKDVELRCDPISGHTALYWYRQSLGQGLEFLIYFQGNSAPDKSGLPSDRFSAERTGGSVSTLTIQRTQQEDSAVYLCASSLYLGKGSGIEQFFGPGTRLTVL.

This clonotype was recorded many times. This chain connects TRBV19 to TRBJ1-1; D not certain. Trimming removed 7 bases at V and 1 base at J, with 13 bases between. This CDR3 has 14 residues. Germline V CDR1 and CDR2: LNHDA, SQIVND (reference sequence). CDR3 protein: CASKNPWENTEAFF. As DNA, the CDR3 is TGTGCCAGTAAAAATCCGTGGGAGAACACTGAAGCTTTCTTT.

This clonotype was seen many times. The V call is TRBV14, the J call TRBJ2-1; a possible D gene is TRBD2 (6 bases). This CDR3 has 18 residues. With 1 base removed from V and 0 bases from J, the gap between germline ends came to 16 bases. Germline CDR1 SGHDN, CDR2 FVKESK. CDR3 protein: CASSQGVGRGGSYNEQFF. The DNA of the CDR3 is TGTGCCAGCAGCCAAGGGGTGGGGCGGGGTGGCTCCTACAATGAGCAGTTCTTC.

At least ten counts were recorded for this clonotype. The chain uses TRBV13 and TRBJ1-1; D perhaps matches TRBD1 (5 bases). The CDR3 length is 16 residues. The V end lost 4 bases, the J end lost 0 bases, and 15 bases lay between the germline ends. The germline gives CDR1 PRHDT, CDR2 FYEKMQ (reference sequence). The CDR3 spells CASSSWDGEMNTEAFF. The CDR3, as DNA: TGTGCCAGCAGCTCCTGGGACGGAGAGATGAACACTGAAGCTTTCTTT.

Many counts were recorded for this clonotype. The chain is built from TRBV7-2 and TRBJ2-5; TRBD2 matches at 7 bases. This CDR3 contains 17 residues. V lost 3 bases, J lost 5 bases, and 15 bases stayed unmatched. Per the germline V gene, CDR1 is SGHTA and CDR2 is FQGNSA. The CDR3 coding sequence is TGTGCCAGCAGCTTCAAGGGACTACGCACCCTGGGGGAGACCCAGTACTTC. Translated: CASSFKGLRTLGETQYF.

CDR3 coding DNA: TGTGCCACCAGTGATCAACCGGGACAGGGGGCGGGGGAGACCCAGTACTTC. Residues: CATSDQPGQGAGETQYF. The V gene is TRBV24-1, the J gene TRBJ2-5; 12 nucleotides match TRBD1. The CDR3 extends over 17 amino acids. V was clipped by 3 bases and J by 5 bases; unmatched bases: 9. Germline V gene data show CDR1 as KGHDR and CDR2 as SFDVKD.

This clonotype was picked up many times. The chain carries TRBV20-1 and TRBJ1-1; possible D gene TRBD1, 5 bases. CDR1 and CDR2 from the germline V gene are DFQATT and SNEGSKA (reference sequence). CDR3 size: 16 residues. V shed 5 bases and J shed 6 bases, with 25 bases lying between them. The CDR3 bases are TGCAGTGCTGGTGGGCAGGGTTCTCTCCTGGTACCTGAAGCTTTCTTT. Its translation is CSAGGQGSLLVPEAFF.